The next 23 T cell receptor beta chains were all read from a single sample in a study of blood T cell repertoires in COVID-19 (dated by TCRdb to the early 2020s). Receptor amplification or capture employed the immunoSEQ multiplex PCR assay. The immuneACCESS repertoire file appears here via TCRdb, limited to in-frame rearrangements. These files lack a portion of the clones; in checked studies, under half of the deficit traces to unresolved V genes, and the cause of the others is not known. The sample table shows around 280,000 clones, and around nine tenths are seen once. 1.5% to 2% of the sample is in the top ten clones. Sequencing was done on a sample of PBMCs or T cells enriched from blood (not recorded which). These receptors all stem from a woman in her thirties or forties who had recovered from COVID-19.

V is TRBV3-1 (or the pseudogene TRBV3-2) and J is TRBJ1-6; D gene ambiguous. With 5 bases removed from V and 5 bases from J, the gap between germline ends came to 4 bases. This CDR3 spans 12 amino acids. CDR1 and CDR2 from the germline V gene are LGHDT and YNNKEL (reference sequence). CDR3 in amino acids: CASSSDNSPLHF. CDR3 nucleotide sequence: TGTGCCAGCAGCTCAGATAATTCACCCCTCCACTTT.

This clone has only one observation. This sequence joins TRBV6-5 and TRBJ1-5; tentative D call: TRBD1 (6 bases). Looked up from germline, CDR1 is MNHEY and CDR2 is SVGAGI. The CDR3 has 13 amino acids. The germline V and J ends were trimmed by 4 bases and 4 bases, with 8 bases remaining between them. CDR3 nucleotide sequence: TGTGCCAGCAGTTCCAGGGGAAATCAGCCCCAGCATTTT. Its protein is CASSSRGNQPQHF.

This chain joins TRBV7-6 and TRBJ2-7; 10 bases match TRBD2. Trimming cost V 0 bases and J 5 bases; bases outside gene matches: 4. Germline CDR1 is SGHVS and CDR2 is FNYEAQ. CDR3 length equals 15 residues. The CDR3 loop is CASSLAASGSHEQYF. In nucleotides, the CDR3 is TGTGCCAGCAGCTTAGCGGCTAGCGGGAGCCACGAGCAGTACTTC.

This clone was observed a few times. The chain joins TRBV18 to TRBJ2-1, with D tentatively TRBD1 (6 bases). V gave up 5 bases and J gave up 7 bases, with 12 bases separating them. The CDR3 has 13 amino acids. From germline, CDR1 is KGHSH and CDR2 LQKENI. This CDR3 is CASSYPRGNEQFF. The CDR3 DNA reads TGTGCCAGCTCATACCCCAGGGGAAATGAGCAGTTCTTC.

The chain joins TRBV7-9 to TRBJ1-2; D is possibly TRBD1 (6 bases). Germline CDR1 reads SEHNR; CDR2 reads FQNEAQ (reference sequence). CDR3 length equals 13 residues. The V and J ends lost 6 bases and 1 base respectively, with 9 bases between them. This CDR3 is CASSRQVNYGYTF. The DNA for the CDR3 is TGTGCCAGCAGTCGACAGGTTAACTATGGCTACACCTTC.

V gene TRBV6-5 combines with J gene TRBJ1-2; D might be TRBD1 (5 bases). Trimming stripped 4 bases from V and 0 bases from J, with 9 bases between. In germline, CDR1 is MNHEY, CDR2 SVGAGI. The CDR3 extends over 14 amino acids. CDR3 DNA sequence: TGTGCCAGCAGTTCCAGGGTCTCTAACTATGGCTACACCTTC. Translating gives CASSSRVSNYGYTF.

CDR3: CASSPPGQGANEQFF. The CDR3, as DNA: TGTGCCAGCAGTCCCCCGGGACAGGGTGCGAATGAGCAGTTCTTC. The chain recombines TRBV5-4 with TRBJ2-1; TRBD1 aligns across 9 bases. Germline lookup yields CDR1 SGHNT and CDR2 YYREEE (reference sequence). This CDR3 comprises 15 residues. After removal of 5 bases from V and 7 bases from J, the junction contained 10 bases not matched to a gene.

The CDR3 spells CASSTGTSGRDHEQFF. The CDR3 DNA follows: TGTGCCAGTAGTACCGGGACTAGCGGGAGGGACCATGAGCAGTTCTTC. The V gene is TRBV19, the J gene TRBJ2-1; 16 positions agree with TRBD2. Germline assignment: CDR1 LNHDA and CDR2 SQIVND (reference sequence). The CDR3 covers 16 residues. The ends lost 4 bases at V and 8 bases at J; junction bases unmatched: 5.

As to this clone: Other DNA sequences within the sample encode an identical CDR3. The chain employs TRBV18 and TRBJ1-5; 10 bases agree with TRBD1. The V gene end was trimmed by 2 bases and the J gene end by 4 bases; junction bases not matched to a gene: 2. The CDR3 runs 15 residues. Germline CDR1 reads KGHSH; CDR2 reads LQKENI. The DNA for the CDR3 is TGTGCCAGCTCACCATTGGACAGGGGGAATCAGCCCCAGCATTTT. It encodes CASSPLDRGNQPQHF.

This sequence joins TRBV19 and TRBJ2-2; maybe TRBD2 (6 bases). CDR1 is LNHDA, CDR2 SQIVND, per germline (reference sequence). The CDR3 is made up of 15 amino acids. Deletions cut 7 bases from V and 4 bases from J, with 16 bases between. CDR3 amino acids: CASTSLAQPTGELFF. CDR3 coding DNA: TGTGCCAGTACCTCACTAGCTCAACCCACCGGGGAGCTGTTTTTT.

A few counts support this clone. The chain links TRBV19 to TRBJ2-4; tentative D call: TRBD1 (6 bases). The CDR3 totals 14 residues. V lost 7 bases, J lost 3 bases, and 13 bases lay in between. Germline loops: CDR1 LNHDA, CDR2 SQIVND (reference sequence). Here the CDR3 DNA reads TGTGCCAGTATCAGTCCAGGGGACAAAAACATTCAGTACTTC. Translating gives CASISPGDKNIQYF.

CDR3 amino acids: CASSIDRTYSNQPQHF. The CDR3 coding sequence is TGTGCCAGTAGTATAGATCGTACTTATAGCAATCAGCCCCAGCATTTT. The genes are TRBV19 and TRBJ1-5; D unclear. Germline V lookup: CDR1 LNHDA, CDR2 SQIVND (reference sequence). With 0 bases removed from V and 0 bases from J, the gap between germline ends came to 9 bases. This CDR3 has 16 amino acids.

This clone was observed once. V is TRBV15 and J is TRBJ1-5; tentative D call: TRBD1 (6 bases). This CDR3 contains 16 residues. Germline CDR1 is LNHNV and CDR2 is YYDKDF (reference sequence). V lost 0 bases to trimming and J lost 7 bases, with 16 bases between them. CDR3 sequence: CATSRDPTGLGQPQHF. CDR3 bases: TGTGCCACCAGCAGAGATCCAACAGGGTTAGGCCAGCCCCAGCATTTT.

CDR3 sequence reads: CASSFRTGTDTQYF. CDR3 DNA sequence: TGTGCCAGCAGCTTCCGTACAGGGACCGATACGCAGTATTTT. This chain links TRBV11-1 with TRBJ2-3, with TRBD1 as a possible D gene (6 bases). The ends were cut back, 3 bases at V and 6 bases at J, with 13 bases in the middle. CDR3 length: 14 residues. Germline values: CDR1 SGHAT, CDR2 FQDESV (reference sequence).

The chain carries TRBV11-2 and TRBJ1-2; D is ambiguous. Germline V gives CDR1 SGHAT, CDR2 FQNNGV. The CDR3 is 12 amino acids. The V end lost 7 bases, the J end lost 1 base, and 7 bases lay between the germline ends. The chain's CDR3 is CASMEGNYGYTF. CDR3 bases: TGTGCCAGCATGGAGGGTAACTATGGCTACACCTTC.

The rearrangement joins TRBV2 to TRBJ1-5; D remains unclear. V was cut by 2 bases and J by 0 bases, with 8 bases left in between. This CDR3 has 15 residues. Germline V gene data show CDR1 as SNHLY and CDR2 as FYNNEI. CDR3 bases: TGTGCCAGCAGTGAAAATAGCATTAGCAATCAGCCCCAGCATTTT. It codes for CASSENSISNQPQHF.

The chain carries TRBV5-1 and TRBJ2-1; D is undetermined. The V and J ends lost 3 bases and 0 bases respectively, with 13 bases between them. Looked up from germline, CDR1 is SGHRS and CDR2 is YFSETQ. The CDR3 spans 16 residues. The CDR3 sequence: CASSYGARSSYNEQFF. The CDR3 bases are TGCGCCAGCAGCTATGGTGCACGTAGCTCCTACAATGAGCAGTTCTTC.

The V gene is TRBV12-5, the J gene TRBJ1-1; D perhaps matches TRBD1 (6 bases). From germline, CDR1 is LGHNT and CDR2 FRNRAP. The CDR3 contains 14 residues. Trimming pared 2 bases from V and 4 bases from J, leaving 11 bases between. CDR3 sequence (DNA): TGTGCTAGTGGTTTGTCAGGGGCAGGCACTGAAGCTTTCTTT. Translated, it gives CASGLSGAGTEAFF.

Only a few counts were recorded for this clone. CDR3 DNA: TGTGCCAGTAGTATCGGATCATCGGGGACATATAGCAATCAGCCCCAGCATTTT. It yields the protein CASSIGSSGTYSNQPQHF. The V gene is TRBV19, the J gene TRBJ1-5, with D perhaps TRBD1 (6 bases). This CDR3 has 18 residues. The V end was cut by 3 bases, the J end by 0 bases, with 18 bases between. The V gene's germline CDR1 is LNHDA and CDR2 SQIVND (reference sequence).

The V and J genes are TRBV12-3 or TRBV12-4 and TRBJ1-6; 8 positions agree with TRBD1. The CDR3 runs to 13 residues. The V segment lost 6 bases and the J segment 8 bases; nucleotides outside the gene matches: 3. The CDR3 bases are TGTGCCAGCAGGACAGGGGTTCATTCACCCCTCCACTTT. Encoded protein: CASRTGVHSPLHF.

V usage is TRBV5-1 and J usage is TRBJ1-2, with TRBD1 as a possible D gene (6 bases). V lost 0 bases, J lost 4 bases, and 16 bases lay in between. Germline CDR1 SGHRS, CDR2 YFSETQ. This CDR3 spans 16 amino acids. The CDR3 DNA is TGCGCCAGCAGCTTGGAGGTGTCGGCAGGGGTCTATGGCTACACCTTC. This sequence encodes CASSLEVSAGVYGYTF.

The rearrangement joins TRBV27 to TRBJ2-5, with 8 positions matching TRBD2. Losses at the gene ends were 8 bases for V and 5 bases for J; bases not matched to a gene: 13. From germline, CDR1 is MNHEY and CDR2 SMNVEV (reference sequence). CDR3 length: 15 amino acids. The CDR3 is CASHPARGGSETQYF. The CDR3 DNA reads as TGTGCCAGCCATCCTGCGCGCGGGGGGTCCGAGACCCAGTACTTC.

The chain employs TRBV9 and TRBJ2-1; D possibly corresponds to TRBD2 (5 bases). Germline CDR1 SGDLS, CDR2 YYNGEE. V lost 4 bases and J 0 bases, leaving 11 bases between the germline ends. The CDR3 contains 15 residues. The CDR3 DNA sequence: TGTGCCAGCAGCTTTACTGGGAGCTCCTACAATGAGCAGTTCTTC. It is translated as CASSFTGSSYNEQFF.